Presented here are 9 T cell receptor beta chains from one specimen sequenced in a study of blood T cell repertoires in COVID-19. Sequenced by immunoSEQ multiplex PCR; TCRdb stores in-frame clones only, minus some. The sample lists under 300,000 clones; approximately 82% were seen once. The sequencing sample was made of peripheral blood. All receptors derive from a woman older than 75 with active or convalescent COVID-19.

The chain employs TRBV18 and TRBJ1-1; no reliable D call. V lost 2 bases and J lost 4, with 11 bases in between. Germline CDR1 reads KGHSH; CDR2 reads LQKENI. This CDR3 has 14 amino acids. CDR3 bases: TGTGCCAGCTCACCATCCGGGATGGGCACTGAAGCTTTCTTT. Protein product: CASSPSGMGTEAFF.

The chain combines TRBV28 with TRBJ2-7; perhaps TRBD2 as D (6 bases). CDR3 length equals 15 residues. Between the trimmed V and J ends, which lost 6 bases and 3 bases, there was a span of 18 bases. CDR1 is MDHEN and CDR2 is SYDVKM in the germline V gene. The chain's CDR3 is CASRPPGLVVYEQYF. The CDR3 DNA reads as TGTGCCAGCAGGCCGCCGGGACTCGTCGTCTACGAGCAGTACTTC.

The chain combines TRBV5-4 with TRBJ1-2, with TRBD1 matching over 9 bases. The ends lost 1 base at V and 7 bases at J; junction bases unmatched: 5. Germline assignment: CDR1 SGHNT and CDR2 YYREEE (reference sequence). The CDR3 contains 14 residues. The CDR3 coding sequence is TGTGCCAGCAGCTTGTGGGACAGGGCGGGTGGCTACACCTTC. Encoded protein: CASSLWDRAGGYTF.

Comments on this clone: The sample holds other DNA sequences that translate to the same CDR3. The rearrangement uses TRBV12-3 or TRBV12-4 and TRBJ1-5; unclear D gene. The CDR3 length is 13 residues. V gave up 3 bases and J gave up 0 bases, with 3 bases separating them. The CDR3 loop is CASSFSSNQPQHF. The CDR3 DNA sequence: TGTGCCAGCAGTTTTAGTAGCAATCAGCCCCAGCATTTT.

The V and J genes are TRBV4-1 and TRBJ2-7, with TRBD1 matching over 10 bases. This CDR3 comprises 15 residues. V shed 1 base, J shed 2 bases, and the junction held 2 bases outside the gene matches. CDR1 is MGHRA and CDR2 is YSYEKL in the germline V gene. Written as DNA, the CDR3 is TGCGCCAGCAGCCAAGGGACAGGGGGAACCTACGAGCAGTACTTC. Encoded protein: CASSQGTGGTYEQYF.

The chain is built from TRBV3-1 (or the pseudogene TRBV3-2) and TRBJ1-5, with no clear D. The CDR3 covers 11 residues. Germline V gives CDR1 LGHDT, CDR2 YNNKEL (reference sequence). Trimming removed 1 base at V and 9 bases at J, with 4 bases between. CDR3: CASSQGGPQHF. In nucleotides, the CDR3 is TGTGCCAGCAGCCAAGGAGGGCCCCAGCATTTT.

Regarding this clone: The sample holds other DNA sequences that translate to the same CDR3. The chain couples TRBV4-1 to TRBJ2-7, with D perhaps TRBD2 (6 bases). Trimming removed 0 bases at V and 6 bases at J, with 18 bases between. CDR1 and CDR2 from the germline V gene are MGHRA and YSYEKL. This CDR3 comprises 16 residues. This CDR3 is CASSQDSFGGGLEQYF. For the CDR3, the DNA is TGCGCCAGCAGCCAAGATTCTTTCGGGGGAGGTCTCGAGCAGTACTTC.

This clone was seen only once. CDR3 nucleotides: TGCGCCAGCAGCGGGGTCACGGGAGAATCCTACAATGAGCAGTTCTTC. This translates into CASSGVTGESYNEQFF. The chain links TRBV5-1 to TRBJ2-1, with D possibly TRBD2 on 6 matching bases. CDR3 length equals 16 residues. Germline V gene lookup returns CDR1 SGHRS and CDR2 YFSETQ. V was shortened by 4 bases and J by 1 base, with 15 bases between the two germline ends. The variable domain in full, completed from reference TRBV5-1 and TRBJ2-1, reads KAGVTQTPRYLIKTRGQQVTLSCSPISGHRSVSWYQQTPGQGLQFLFEYFSETQRNKGNFPGRFSGRQFSNSRSEMNVSTLELGDSALYLCASSGVTGESYNEQFFGPGTRLTVL.

The V and J genes are TRBV5-6 and TRBJ1-2, with D hard to call. The length of the CDR3 is 15 residues. Germline CDR1 is SGHDT and CDR2 is YYEEEE. Trimming shortened V by 1 base and J by 4 bases, and 14 bases separated the two germline ends. The CDR3 DNA reads as TGTGCCAGCAGCTTGTTTGAACGGGAGCTCTATGGCTACACCTTC. The encoded protein is CASSLFERELYGYTF. The whole variable domain, remainder taken from reference TRBV5-6 and TRBJ1-2, is DAGVTQSPTHLIKTRGQQVTLRCSPKSGHDTVSWYQQALGQGPQFIFQYYEEEERQRGNFPDRFSGHQFPNYSSELNVNALLLGDSALYLCASSLFERELYGYTFGSGTRLTVV.